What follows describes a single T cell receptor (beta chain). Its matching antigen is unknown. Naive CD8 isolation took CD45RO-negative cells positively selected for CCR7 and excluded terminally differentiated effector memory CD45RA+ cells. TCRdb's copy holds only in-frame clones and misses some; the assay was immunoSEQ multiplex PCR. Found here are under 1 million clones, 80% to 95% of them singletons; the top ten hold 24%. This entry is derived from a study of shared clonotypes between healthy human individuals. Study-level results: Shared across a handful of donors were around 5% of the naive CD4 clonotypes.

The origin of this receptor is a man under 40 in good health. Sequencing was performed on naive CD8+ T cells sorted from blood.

As DNA, the CDR3 is TGCAGCGTCGACCCGGGACCAGAGGCAGCTTTCTTT. Amino acids: CSVDPGPEAAFF. This chain links TRBV29-1 with TRBJ1-1; tentative D call: TRBD1 (5 bases). CDR1 and CDR2 (germline): SQVTM, ANQGSEA. The CDR3 length is 12 residues. V was clipped by 6 bases and J by 10 bases, with 18 bases between them.